This T cell receptor (beta chain) was recorded in a study of Ad26.COV2.S vaccination and SARS-CoV-2 variants (dated by TCRdb to the early 2020s). Study-level background: Donors in the vaccine arm were drawn from COV1001, a phase I-IIa trial of Ad26.COV2.S in healthy adults that was multicentre, randomized, double-blind and placebo-controlled. The TCR-sequenced set comprised roughly 30 samples: about 19 Ad26.COV2.S vaccine recipients, 5 placebo recipients and 8 SARS-CoV-2 convalescent individuals. Ad26.COV2.S was given intramuscularly at 5x10^10 or 1x10^11 viral particles, as a single shot or as two shots 56 days apart. TCRbeta repertoire sequencing was used to assess the specificity and breadth of SARS-CoV-2-reactive T cell receptors after Ad26.COV2.S vaccination. Trial participants were randomized into five groups of five: low-dose or high-dose Ad26.COV2.S given once or twice, or placebo on both occasions. Blinding of investigators to trial group allocation was maintained during experiments and outcome assessment.

The meaning of the sample's treatment or condition label: around 19 received Ad26.COV2.S at low or high dose, single or two shots; 5 received placebo; per-sample allocation not given. Repertoires of vaccine and placebo recipients were sequenced from samples collected on day 63 after the first injection. Cohort 1b enrolled about two dozen adults aged 18-55 years at a single site in Boston, USA, between 29 July and 7 August 2020. Ad26.COV2.S was a replication-incompetent adenovirus type 26 vector expressing a prefusion-stabilized SARS-CoV-2 spike protein from the original Wuhan strain. Only a few counts were recorded for this clone. This receptor's antigen is unknown. The record has no base qualities; no much larger clone is one base away. The immunoSEQ Assay was the method used to sequence TCRbeta CDR3 regions. After extraction, genomic DNA underwent amplification by bias-controlled multiplex PCR, followed by high-throughput sequencing. The original methods were these. To quantify the absolute abundance of every unique TCRbeta CDR3 region, sequences were collapsed and filtered. T cell fraction was estimated by normalizing TCRbeta template counts to usable DNA, with usable DNA measured through amplification of reference genes found in all nucleated cells. Repertoire TCRs were annotated as SARS-CoV-2-specific when V gene, CDR3 amino acid sequence and J gene were exactly matched to a known reactive TCR set. The reference SARS-CoV-2 TCR set was derived from MIRA and filtered for enrichment in COVID-19-positive ImmuneCODE repertoires, a step that removed public or cross-reactive TCRs. Drawing on the MIRA antigens, annotated TCRs were analysed further at the level of specific ORF or position within ORF. Breadth was defined as the number of annotated unique rearrangements divided by the total number of unique productive rearrangements, and depth was defined as the summed frequency of the annotated unique rearrangements. Group comparisons of TCR breadth used two-sided Wilcoxon rank-sum tests. TCRdb took over this immuneACCESS table, retaining in-frame rearrangements with V and J assigned. Such tables are incomplete; in checked studies, under half of the missing clones stem from an unresolved V gene, and the remainder is unexplained. V, J and clone size are taken as reported in that table, and D and trimming were inferred from the DNA itself. For this sample there are about 420,000 clones; 70% to 90% appear just once. Less than 4% of the sample comes from the top ten.

Overall study outcomes, separate from this receptor: Spike-specific TCR breadth was higher in Ad26.COV2.S recipients than in placebo recipients (P = 0.0014). After vaccination, substantial breadth of spike-specific CD8+ and CD4+ T cell responses was reported. Comparing responses between vaccine doses or regimens was not something the study was powered to do. Comparable non-spike TCR breadth was observed between vaccine and placebo recipients, consistent with only spike being contained in the vaccine. The authors noted that the TCR breadth and depth analyses may have underestimated total T cell responses.

The germline V gene specifies SGHRS as CDR1 and YFSETQ as CDR2. V sheds 0 bases and J sheds 6 bases, leaving 13 bases between their ends. The CDR3 contains 14 residues, cysteine and phenylalanine counted. CDR3 DNA only is kept here, 42 bases in frame from base 1. This receptor was taken from a person between 18 and 65 years old who received the Ad26.COV2.S COVID-19 vaccine or a placebo. The sequenced sample was peripheral blood, obtained in a trial of Ad26.COV2.S vaccine versus placebo. This receptor chain uses TRBV5-1 and TRBJ2-7; TRBD1 might be the D gene, on 5 matching bases. At the DNA level, the sequence is TGCGCCAGCAGCTTGGCCGCCAGGGCGCGCGAGCAGTACTTC. Translation gives CASSLAARAREQYF.